The sequence of this T cell receptor (beta chain) was determined in a study of OX40 agonist ivuxolimab in advanced cancers. The CDR3 totals 14 residues. Germline V CDR1 and CDR2: SGHRS, YFSETQ. Trimming cost V 1 base and J 5 bases; bases outside gene matches: 5. The data were produced by immunoSEQ multiplex PCR, yet TCRdb's version contains in-frame clones alone and is incomplete. The data contain approximately 26,000 clones, more than 75% of them singletons. This clonotype was obtained from an adult with an advanced solid tumor such as melanoma, head and neck, liver or kidney cancer. This chain links TRBV5-1 with TRBJ2-5; 7 bases line up with TRBD2. The source material was CD4+ or CD8+ T cells sorted from blood, sampled in a trial of the OX40 agonist ivuxolimab. The CDR3 bases are TGCGCCAGCAGCTTGAGCGGGGTTCAGGAGACCCAGTACTTC. Residues: CASSLSGVQETQYF. Variable domain in full (rest from reference TRBV5-1 and TRBJ2-5): KAGVTQTPRYLIKTRGQQVTLSCSPISGHRSVSWYQQTPGQGLQFLFEYFSETQRNKGNFPGRFSGRQFSNSRSEMNVSTLELGDSALYLCASSLSGVQETQYFGPGTRLLVL.